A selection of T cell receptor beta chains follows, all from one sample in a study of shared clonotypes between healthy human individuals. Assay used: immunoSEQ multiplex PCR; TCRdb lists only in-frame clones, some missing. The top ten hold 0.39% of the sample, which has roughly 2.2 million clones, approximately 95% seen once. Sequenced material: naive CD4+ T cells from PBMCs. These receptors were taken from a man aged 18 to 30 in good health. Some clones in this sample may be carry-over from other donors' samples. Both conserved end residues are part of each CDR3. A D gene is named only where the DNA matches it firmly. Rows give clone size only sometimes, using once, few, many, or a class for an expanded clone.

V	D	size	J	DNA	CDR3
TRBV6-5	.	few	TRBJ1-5	TGTGCCAGCAGCTCAGGGTGGGATCAGCCCCAGCATTTT	CASSSGWDQPQHF
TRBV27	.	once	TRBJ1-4	TGTGCCAGCAGTTTAAGCTGGATCACTTCAGGGGCAACTAATGAAAAACTGTTTTTT	CASSLSWITSGATNEKLFF
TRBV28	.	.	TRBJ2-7	TGTGCCAGCAGTCCCCCCTTCTACGAGCAGTACTTC	CASSPPFYEQYF
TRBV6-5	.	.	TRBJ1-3	TGTGCCAGCCGGAAGGGAGGAGGAAACACCATATATTTT	CASRKGGGNTIYF
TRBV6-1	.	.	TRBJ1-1	TGTGCCAGCAGTGAAGCTATAGGTTTGAACACTGAAGCTTTCTTT	CASSEAIGLNTEAFF
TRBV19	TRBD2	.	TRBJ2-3	TGTGCCAGTAGTCCCGCCGGGACTAGCGGGGGCACAGATACGCAGTATTTT	CASSPAGTSGGTDTQYF
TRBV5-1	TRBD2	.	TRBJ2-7	TGCGCCAGCAGCTTGGGAGCGGGAGCGTCCTACGAGCAGTACTTC	CASSLGAGASYEQYF
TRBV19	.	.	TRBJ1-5	TGTGCCAGCAAACCTCCGGGGGGGGGCACAACCTATAGCAATCAGCCCCAGCATTTT	CASKPPGGGTTYSNQPQHF
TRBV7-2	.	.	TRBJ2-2	TGTGCCAGCAGCCCCCGGGCCGCCAGTACCGGGGAGCTGTTTTTT	CASSPRAASTGELFF
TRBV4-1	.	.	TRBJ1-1	TGCGCCAGCAGCCAAGATGACGATAACACTGAAGCTTTCTTT	CASSQDDDNTEAFF
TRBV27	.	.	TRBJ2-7	TGTGCCAGCAGTTGGGACACAGGTTACGAGCAGTACTTC	CASSWDTGYEQYF
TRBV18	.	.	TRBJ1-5	TGTGCCAGCTCACCACTTCCAGCTTCTGGCAATCAGCCCCAGCATTTT	CASSPLPASGNQPQHF
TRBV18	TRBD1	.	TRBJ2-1	TGTGCCAGCTCACCCACAGGGGCAGGGTTTGCTGAGCAGTTCTTC	CASSPTGAGFAEQFF
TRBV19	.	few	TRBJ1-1	TGTGCCATCTCAGACAGATGGAACACTGAAGCTTTCTTT	CAISDRWNTEAFF
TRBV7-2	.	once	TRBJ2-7	TGTGCCAGCAGCTTAGTTGTGGCCGAGCAGTACTTC	CASSLVVAEQYF
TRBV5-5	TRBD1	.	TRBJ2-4	TGTGCCAGCAGCCTCCTGGACAGGGGGCTAGCCTCCAAAAACATTCAGTACTTC	CASSLLDRGLASKNIQYF
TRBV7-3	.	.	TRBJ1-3	TGTGCCAGCAGCTCGAGCTCTGGAAACACCATATATTTT	CASSSSSGNTIYF
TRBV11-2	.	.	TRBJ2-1	TGTGCCAGCAGCTTCATCGCTGGCTCCTACAATGAGCAGTTCTTC	CASSFIAGSYNEQFF
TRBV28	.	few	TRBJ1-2	TGTGCCAGCAGTTTATCAGGGTACTATGGCTACACCTTC	CASSLSGYYGYTF
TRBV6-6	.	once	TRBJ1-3	TGTGCCAGCAGGCCCCCGGGTGGAAACACCATATATTTT	CASRPPGGNTIYF
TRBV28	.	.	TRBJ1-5	TGTGCCAGCAGTTTTTTGCAGCCCCAGCATTTT	CASSFLQPQHF